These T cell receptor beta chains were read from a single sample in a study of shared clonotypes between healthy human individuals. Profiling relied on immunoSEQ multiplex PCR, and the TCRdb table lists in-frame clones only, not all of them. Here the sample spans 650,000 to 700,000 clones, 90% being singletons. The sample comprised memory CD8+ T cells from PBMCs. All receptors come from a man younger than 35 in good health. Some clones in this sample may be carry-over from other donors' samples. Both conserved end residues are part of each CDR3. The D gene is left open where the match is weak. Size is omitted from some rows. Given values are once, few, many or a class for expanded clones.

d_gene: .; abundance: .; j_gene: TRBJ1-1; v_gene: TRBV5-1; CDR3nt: TGCGCCAGCAGTTGGGACCCGGCGGACACTGAAGCTTTCTTT; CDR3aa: CASSWDPADTEAFF
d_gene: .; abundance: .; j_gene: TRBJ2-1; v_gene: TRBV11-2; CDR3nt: TGTGCCAGCACCACTAGGGTAGGGGAGTACAATGAGCAGTTCTTC; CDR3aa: CASTTRVGEYNEQFF
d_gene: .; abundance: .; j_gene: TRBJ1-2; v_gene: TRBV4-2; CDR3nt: TGTGCCAGCAGCCAAGATGGCGACTATGGCTACACCTTC; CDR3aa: CASSQDGDYGYTF
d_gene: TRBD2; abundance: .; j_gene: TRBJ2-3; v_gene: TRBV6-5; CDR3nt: TGTGCCAGCAAACATTCTAGCGGAGTAACAGATACGCAGTATTTT; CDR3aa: CASKHSSGVTDTQYF
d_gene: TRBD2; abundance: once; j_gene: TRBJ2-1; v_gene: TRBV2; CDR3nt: TGTGCCAGCAGTGAGGGGCCGGGTAGCGGGGATACCCTAGGTGAGCAGTTCTTC; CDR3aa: CASSEGPGSGDTLGEQFF
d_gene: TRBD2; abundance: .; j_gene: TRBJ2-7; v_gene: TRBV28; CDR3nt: TGTGCCAGCAGTTTAGGACTAGCGAACGAGCAGTACTTC; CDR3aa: CASSLGLANEQYF
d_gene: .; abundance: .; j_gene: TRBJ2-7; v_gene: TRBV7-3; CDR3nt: TGTGCCAGCAGCCTAAGGGGGGGACCTAACTACGAGCAGTACTTC; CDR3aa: CASSLRGGPNYEQYF
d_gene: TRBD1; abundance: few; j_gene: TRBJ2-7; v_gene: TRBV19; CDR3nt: TGTGCCAGTAGTCCCCGGACAGGGGACGAGCAGTACTTC; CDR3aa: CASSPRTGDEQYF
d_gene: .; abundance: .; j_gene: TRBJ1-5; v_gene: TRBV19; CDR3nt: TGTGCCAGTAGCCCCCCCCAGGAGGTATCGCCCCAGCATTTT; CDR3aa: CASSPPQEVSPQHF
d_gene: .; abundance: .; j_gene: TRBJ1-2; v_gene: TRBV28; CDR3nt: TGTGCCAGCAGCGCTTTTCGGGTTCGGGTTGGCTACACCTTC; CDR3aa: CASSAFRVRVGYTF
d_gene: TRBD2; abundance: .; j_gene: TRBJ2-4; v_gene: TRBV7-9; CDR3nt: TGTGCCAGCAGCTTCGGGGGGGCGAACATTCAGTACTTC; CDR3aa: CASSFGGANIQYF
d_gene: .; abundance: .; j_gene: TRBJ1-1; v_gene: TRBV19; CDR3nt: TGTGCCAGTAGTATCCCCCCTCGGTTAACCATGAACACTGAAGCTTTCTTT; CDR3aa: CASSIPPRLTMNTEAFF
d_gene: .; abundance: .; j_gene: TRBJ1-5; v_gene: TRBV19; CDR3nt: TGTGCCAGATACCCCCAGCATTTT; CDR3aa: CARYPQHF
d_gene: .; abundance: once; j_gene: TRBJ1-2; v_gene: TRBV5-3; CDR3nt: TGTGCCAGAAGCTTTTCCGACCGACGCCTTGTCGTTAACTATGGCTACACCTTC; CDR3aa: CARSFSDRRLVVNYGYTF
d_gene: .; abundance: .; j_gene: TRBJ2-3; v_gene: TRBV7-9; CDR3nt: TGTGCCAGCAGCTCCGCCGGGCGGCGGGCCGATACGCAGTATTTT; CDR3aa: CASSSAGRRADTQYF
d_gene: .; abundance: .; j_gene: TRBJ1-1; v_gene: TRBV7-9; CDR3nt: TGTGCCAGCAGCTTATTAGGGCCCCCCGAAGCTTTCTTT; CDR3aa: CASSLLGPPEAFF
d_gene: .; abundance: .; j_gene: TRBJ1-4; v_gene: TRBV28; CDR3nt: TGTGCCAGCAGCTTAACACGTTGGAGTGAAAAACTGTTTTTT; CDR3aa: CASSLTRWSEKLFF
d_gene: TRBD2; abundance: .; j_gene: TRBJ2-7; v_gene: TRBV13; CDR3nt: TGTGCCAGCAGCGTCACTCGGGGGGGCCATTACGAGCAGTACTTC; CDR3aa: CASSVTRGGHYEQYF
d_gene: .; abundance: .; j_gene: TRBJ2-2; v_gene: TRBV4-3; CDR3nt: TGCGCCAGCAGCCAAGATTTTAGGGGCCCGGGGTGGACCGGGGAGCTGTTTTTT; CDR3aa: CASSQDFRGPGWTGELFF
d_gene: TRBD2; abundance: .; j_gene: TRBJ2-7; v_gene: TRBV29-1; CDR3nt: TGCAGCGTTGGCCGCGGGAGCTCCTACGAGCAGTACTTC; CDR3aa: CSVGRGSSYEQYF
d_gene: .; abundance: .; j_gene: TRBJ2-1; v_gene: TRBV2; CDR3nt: TGTGCCAGCAGGGCCCCCGGGACAACCTACAATGAGCAGTTCTTC; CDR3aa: CASRAPGTTYNEQFF
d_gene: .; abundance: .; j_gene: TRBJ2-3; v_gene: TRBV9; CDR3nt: TGTGCCAGCAGCGTAGCGGGAGAAGAGACTAGCACAGATACGCAGTATTTT; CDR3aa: CASSVAGEETSTDTQYF
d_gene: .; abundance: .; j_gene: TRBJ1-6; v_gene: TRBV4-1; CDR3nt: TGCGCCAGCAGCCAAGATTCTACGGGGGCCTATAATTCACCCCTCCACTTT; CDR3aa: CASSQDSTGAYNSPLHF
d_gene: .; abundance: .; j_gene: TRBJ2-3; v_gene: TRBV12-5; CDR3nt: TGTGCTAGTGGTTACCGCCTGGGGGTTACGCAGTATTTT; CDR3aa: CASGYRLGVTQYF
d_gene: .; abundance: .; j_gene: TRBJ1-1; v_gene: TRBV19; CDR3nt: TGTGCCAGTAGCGATATTCGGGGATCTGAAGCTTTCTTT; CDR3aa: CASSDIRGSEAFF
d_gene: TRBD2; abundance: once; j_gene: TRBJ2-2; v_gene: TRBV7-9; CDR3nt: TGTGCCAGCAGCTTAGAGCCAGCGGGAGTCGCCGGGGAGCTGTTTTTT; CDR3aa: CASSLEPAGVAGELFF
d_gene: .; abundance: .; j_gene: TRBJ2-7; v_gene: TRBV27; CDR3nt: TGTGCCAGCAGTTTAGGTTTAAGCTCCTACGAGCAGTACTTC; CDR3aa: CASSLGLSSYEQYF
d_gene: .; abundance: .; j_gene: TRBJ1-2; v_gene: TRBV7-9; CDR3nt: TGTGCCAGCAGCTTAGCGGGAGGGGGCTACACCTTC; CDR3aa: CASSLAGGGYTF
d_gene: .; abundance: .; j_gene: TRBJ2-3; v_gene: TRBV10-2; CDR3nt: TGCGCCAGCAATGGAGATACGCAGTATTTT; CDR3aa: CASNGDTQYF
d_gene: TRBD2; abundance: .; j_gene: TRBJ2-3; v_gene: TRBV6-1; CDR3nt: TGTGCCAGCAGTGAAGTCCGGGAGGGGCTCGATACGCAGTATTTT; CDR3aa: CASSEVREGLDTQYF
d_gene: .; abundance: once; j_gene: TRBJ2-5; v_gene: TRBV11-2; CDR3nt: TGTGCCAGCAGCCCCCATGAACGGCCTCAAGAGACCCAGTACTTC; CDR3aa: CASSPHERPQETQYF
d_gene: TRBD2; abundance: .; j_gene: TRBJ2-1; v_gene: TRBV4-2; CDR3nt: TGTGCCAGCAGCCACGGTGTCCTAGCGGACCCGAATGAGCAGTTCTTC; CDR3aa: CASSHGVLADPNEQFF
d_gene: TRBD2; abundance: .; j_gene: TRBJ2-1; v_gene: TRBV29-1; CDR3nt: TGCAGCGTTGAAGGCGTAAGACTAGCGGACGGCGATGAGCAGTTCTTC; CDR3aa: CSVEGVRLADGDEQFF
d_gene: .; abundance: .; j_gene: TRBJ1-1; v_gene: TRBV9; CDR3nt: TGTGCCAGCAGCCCACTAGGGGGGATCCCTGAAGCTTTCTTT; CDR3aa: CASSPLGGIPEAFF
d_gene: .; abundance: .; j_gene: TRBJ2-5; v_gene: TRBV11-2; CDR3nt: TGTGCCACCTCCGGGGGAGTGGAGACCCAGTACTTC; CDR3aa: CATSGGVETQYF
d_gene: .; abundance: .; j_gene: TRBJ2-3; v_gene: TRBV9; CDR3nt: TGTGCCAGCAGCAGAAGCGCGTCAGATACGCAGTATTTT; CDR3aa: CASSRSASDTQYF
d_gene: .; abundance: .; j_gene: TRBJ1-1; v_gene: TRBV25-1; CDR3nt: TGTGCCAGCTCAGTAGGAGTTGAAGCTTTCTTT; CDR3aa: CASSVGVEAFF
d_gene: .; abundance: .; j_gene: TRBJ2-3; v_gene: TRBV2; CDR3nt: TGTGCCAGCAGTGAAGACTATACGCAGTATTTT; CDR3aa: CASSEDYTQYF
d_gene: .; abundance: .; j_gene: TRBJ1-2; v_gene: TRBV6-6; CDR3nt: TGTGCCAGCAGTCCGGGGGCCCTTGGCTACACCTTC; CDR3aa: CASSPGALGYTF
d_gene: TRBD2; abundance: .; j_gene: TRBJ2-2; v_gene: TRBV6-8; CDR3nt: TGTGCCAGCATCCAGGGCGGGGGAACCGGGGAGCTGTTTTTT; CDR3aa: CASIQGGGTGELFF
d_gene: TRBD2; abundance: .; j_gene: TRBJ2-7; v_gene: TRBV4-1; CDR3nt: TGCGCCAGCAGCGGTAGCGGGAGCTACGAGCAGTACTTC; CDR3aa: CASSGSGSYEQYF
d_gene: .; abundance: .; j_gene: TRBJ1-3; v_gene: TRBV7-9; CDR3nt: TGTGCCAGCAGCCTCTGGACAGGAAACACCATATATTTT; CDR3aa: CASSLWTGNTIYF
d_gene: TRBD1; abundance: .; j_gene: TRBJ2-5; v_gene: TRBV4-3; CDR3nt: TGCGCCAGCAGCCAAGATGCGCCAGGGGGCGAGGAGACCCAGTACTTC; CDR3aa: CASSQDAPGGEETQYF
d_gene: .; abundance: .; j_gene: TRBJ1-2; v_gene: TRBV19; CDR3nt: TGTGCCAGTAGTGTAAGACAGACTTCCAACTATGGCTACACCTTC; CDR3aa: CASSVRQTSNYGYTF
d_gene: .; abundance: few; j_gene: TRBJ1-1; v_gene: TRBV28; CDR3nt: TGTGCCAGCCATTCGGATACTGAAGCTTTCTTT; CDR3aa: CASHSDTEAFF
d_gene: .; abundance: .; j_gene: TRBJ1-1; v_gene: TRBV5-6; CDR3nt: TGTGCCAGCAATGAGAACGGGTACACTGAAGCTTTCTTT; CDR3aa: CASNENGYTEAFF
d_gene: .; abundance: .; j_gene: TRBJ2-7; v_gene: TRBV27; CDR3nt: TGTGCCAGCAGTCCCCGACAGGCTCGCTACGAGCAGTACTTC; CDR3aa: CASSPRQARYEQYF
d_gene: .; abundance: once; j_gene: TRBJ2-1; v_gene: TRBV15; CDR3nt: TGTGCCACCAGCCCTTGGGGGAATGAGCAGTTCTTC; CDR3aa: CATSPWGNEQFF
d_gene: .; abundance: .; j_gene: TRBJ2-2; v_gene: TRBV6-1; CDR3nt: TGTGCCAGCAGTCTTAGGACGGACACCGGGGAGCTGTTTTTT; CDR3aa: CASSLRTDTGELFF
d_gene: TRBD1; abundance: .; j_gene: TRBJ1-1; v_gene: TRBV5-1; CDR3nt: TGCGCCAGCAGCTGGGACAGGGAGGCTTCGATGAACACTGAAGCTTTCTTT; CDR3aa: CASSWDREASMNTEAFF
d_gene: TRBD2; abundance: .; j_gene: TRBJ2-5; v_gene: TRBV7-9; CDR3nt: TGTGCCAGCAGCCCCTGGACTAGCGGGAGAGAAGAGACCCAGTACTTC; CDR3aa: CASSPWTSGREETQYF